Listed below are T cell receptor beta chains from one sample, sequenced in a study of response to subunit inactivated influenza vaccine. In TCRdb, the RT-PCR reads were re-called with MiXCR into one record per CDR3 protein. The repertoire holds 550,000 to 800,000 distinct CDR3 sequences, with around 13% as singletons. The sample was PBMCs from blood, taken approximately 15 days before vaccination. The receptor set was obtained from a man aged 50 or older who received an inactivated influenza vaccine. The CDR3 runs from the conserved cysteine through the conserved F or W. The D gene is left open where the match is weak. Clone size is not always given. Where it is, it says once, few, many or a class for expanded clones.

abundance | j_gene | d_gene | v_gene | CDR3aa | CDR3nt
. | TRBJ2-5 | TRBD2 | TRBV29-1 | CSVAGGALIVAGTQYF | TGCAGCGTTGCGGGGGGGGCCTTGATCGTGGCAGGGACCCAGTACTTC
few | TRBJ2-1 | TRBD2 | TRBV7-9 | CASSLEGLASEQFF | TGTGCCAGCAGCTTAGAGGGACTAGCTAGTGAGCAGTTCTTC
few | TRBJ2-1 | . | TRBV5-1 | CASSRPGTAGGNEQFF | TGCGCCAGCAGTAGACCCGGGACAGCGGGTGGGAATGAGCAGTTCTTC
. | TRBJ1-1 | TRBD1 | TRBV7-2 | CASSSMTGFTEAFF | TGTGCCAGCAGCTCTATGACAGGGTTCACTGAAGCTTTCTTT
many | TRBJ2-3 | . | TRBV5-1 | CASSLRPSPDTQYF | TGCGCCAGCAGCTTACGTCCATCTCCGGATACGCAGTATTTT
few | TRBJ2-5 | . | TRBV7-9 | CASSHRQEEETQYF | TGTGCCAGCAGTCACCGACAGGAGGAAGAGACCCAGTACTTC
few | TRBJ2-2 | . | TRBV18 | CASSPPSGAPNTGELFF | TGTGCCAGCTCACCCCCTAGTGGGGCACCGAACACCGGGGAGCTGTTTTTT
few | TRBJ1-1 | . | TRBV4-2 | CASSQGPMSEAFF | TGTGCCAGCAGCCAGGGCCCTATGAGTGAAGCTTTCTTT
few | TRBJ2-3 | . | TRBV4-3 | CASSQSRRTDTQYF | TGCGCCAGCAGCCAGTCGAGGCGGACAGATACGCAGTATTTT
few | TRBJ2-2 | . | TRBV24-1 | CATSETTPNTGELFF | TGTGCCACCAGTGAGACGACACCAAACACCGGGGAGCTGTTTTTT
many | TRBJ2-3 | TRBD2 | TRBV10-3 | CAIRPRGGTDTQYF | TGTGCCATCAGGCCGCGGGGGGGAACAGATACGCAGTATTTT
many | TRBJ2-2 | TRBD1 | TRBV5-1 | CASSRGQAEEELFF | TGCGCCAGCAGCCGGGGACAGGCGGAGGAGGAGCTGTTTTTT
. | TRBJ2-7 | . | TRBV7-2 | CASSLGPWEQYF | TGTGCCAGCAGCTTAGGACCCTGGGAGCAGTACTTC
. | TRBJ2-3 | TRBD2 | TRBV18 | CASSLRTSGYTDTQYF | TGTGCCAGCTCACTCCGGACTAGCGGGTACACAGATACGCAGTATTTT
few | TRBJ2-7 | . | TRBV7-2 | CASSLADSTMGEQYF | TGTGCCAGCAGCTTAGCGGATTCGACAATGGGAGAGCAGTACTTC
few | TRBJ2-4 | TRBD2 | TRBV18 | CASSPLGGAKNIQYF | TGTGCCAGCTCACCTCTGGGGGGGGCCAAAAACATTCAGTACTTC
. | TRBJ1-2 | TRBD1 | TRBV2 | CASSVGQGINGYTF | TGTGCCAGCAGTGTAGGACAGGGGATAAATGGCTACACCTTC
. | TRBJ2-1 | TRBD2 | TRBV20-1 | CSAAGTNFYNEQFF | TGCAGTGCTGCCGGGACTAACTTTTACAATGAGCAGTTCTTC
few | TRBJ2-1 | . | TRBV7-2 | CASSRGDYNEQFF | TGTGCCAGCTCCCGCGGGGATTACAATGAGCAGTTCTTC
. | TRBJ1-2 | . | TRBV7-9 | CASSLDSGAYYGYTF | TGTGCCAGCAGCTTAGATTCGGGGGCATACTATGGCTACACCTTC
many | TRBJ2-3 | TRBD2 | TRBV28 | CASSGTLAGTSIITDTQYF | TGTGCCAGCAGTGGTACCCTAGCGGGGACTTCAATTATCACAGATACGCAGTATTTT
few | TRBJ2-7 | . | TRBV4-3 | CASSQDGSPTYEQYF | TGCGCCAGCAGCCAAGATGGGAGCCCAACCTACGAGCAGTACTTC
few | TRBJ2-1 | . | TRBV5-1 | CASSLGTRVGEGVEFF | TGCGCCAGCAGCTTGGGTACGCGTGTGGGGGAAGGGGTCGAGTTCTTC
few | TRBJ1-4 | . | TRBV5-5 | CASSPGSGEKLFF | TGTGCCAGCAGCCCGGGTTCCGGGGAAAAACTGTTTTTT
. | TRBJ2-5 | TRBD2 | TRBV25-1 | CASSEFGGDETQYF | TGTGCCAGCAGTGAATTTGGGGGGGATGAGACCCAGTACTTC
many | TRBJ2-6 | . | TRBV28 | CASSFYSGANVLTF | TGTGCCAGCAGTTTTTACTCTGGGGCCAACGTCCTGACTTTC
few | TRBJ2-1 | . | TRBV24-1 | CATSDERREQFF | TGTGCCACCAGTGATGAACGGAGGGAGCAGTTCTTC
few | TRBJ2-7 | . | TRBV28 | CASSLPETYEQYF | TGTGCCAGCAGTTTACCGGAAACCTACGAGCAGTACTTC
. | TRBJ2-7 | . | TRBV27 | CASSFRGTASYEQYF | TGTGCCAGCAGTTTCCGGGGGACGGCCTCGTACGAGCAGTACTTC
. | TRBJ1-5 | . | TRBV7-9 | CASSLPGAPQHF | TGTGCCAGCAGCTTACCAGGGGCCCCGCAGCATTTT
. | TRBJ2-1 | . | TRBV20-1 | CSASNDRHNEQFF | TGCAGTGCTAGTAACGACAGGCACAATGAGCAGTTCTTC
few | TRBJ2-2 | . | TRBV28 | CASSPLRGGNGELFF | TGTGCCAGCAGCCCATTAAGGGGTGGGAACGGGGAGCTGTTTTTT